A selection of T cell receptor beta chains follows, all from one sample in a study of blood T cell repertoires in COVID-19. Produced via immunoSEQ multiplex PCR; TCRdb's table is partial and in-frame only. This sample has 300,000 to 400,000 clones, with about 89% found just once. Sequencing used peripheral blood. The receptor source for this set is a woman aged 45-59 years with COVID-19, enrolled during active disease. Each CDR3 is given with its conserved first and last residue. A D gene is named only where the DNA matches it firmly. Rows may omit the clone size; those that give it use once, few, many or a size class.

v_call,clone_size,d_call,j_call,cdr3_nt,cdr3_aa
TRBV6-5,once,NA,TRBJ1-5,TGTGCCAGCAGTCGGACACTTAGCAATCAGCCCCAGCATTTT,CASSRTLSNQPQHF
TRBV24-1,NA,TRBD2,TRBJ2-1,TGTGCCACCAGTGACACGGCTAGCGGGACAAATGAGCAGTTCTTC,CATSDTASGTNEQFF
TRBV6-1,NA,NA,TRBJ2-2,TGTGCCAGCAGTGAAATCGCGACTCGATGGGCCGGGGAGCTGTTTTTT,CASSEIATRWAGELFF
TRBV11-2,NA,NA,TRBJ2-2,TGTGCCAGCAGCTACATAGCAGCCAACACCGGGGAGCTGTTTTTT,CASSYIAANTGELFF
TRBV5-1,NA,TRBD2,TRBJ2-7,TGCGCCAGCAGCCTTACCGGGGGGGCCGGGTACGAGCAGTACTTC,CASSLTGGAGYEQYF
TRBV5-4,NA,NA,TRBJ1-6,TGTGCCAGCAACTTTCAGACGGGGGTCATGGTAGGATCACCCCTCCACTTT,CASNFQTGVMVGSPLHF
TRBV24-1,NA,NA,TRBJ2-1,TGTGCCACCAGTGAGACGGGTACCGGGATGACGGGGAATGAGCAGTTCTTC,CATSETGTGMTGNEQFF
TRBV7-2,NA,TRBD1,TRBJ2-7,TGTGCCAGCAGCTTAGGTGCGGCGGGACAGGCCTACGAGCAGTACTTC,CASSLGAAGQAYEQYF
TRBV21-1,NA,NA,TRBJ1-1,TGTGCCAGCAGGGGAAACGGGACAGGGCTTACTCCACTGGTTGGGACTGAAGCTTTCTTT,CASRGNGTGLTPLVGTEAFF
TRBV5-1,NA,NA,TRBJ2-7,TGCGCCAGCAGCTTGGGACCCGGGAACAGAGGGTACGAGCAGTACTTC,CASSLGPGNRGYEQYF
TRBV19,NA,TRBD1,TRBJ1-1,TGTGCCAGTCGACCCTCTACCGGGACAGGGGGCGGTGAAGCTTTCTTT,CASRPSTGTGGGEAFF
TRBV3-1/TRBV3-2,NA,TRBD2,TRBJ2-7,TGTGCCAGCAGCCAAGAAGGAAGCTTAGTAGCGGGATATCCCACTAGCTCCTACGAGCAGTACTTC,CASSQEGSLVAGYPTSSYEQYF
TRBV5-1,NA,NA,TRBJ1-2,TGCGCCAGCAGCCGGGATCGGGACATTGTAAATGGCTACACCTTC,CASSRDRDIVNGYTF
TRBV25-1,NA,TRBD2,TRBJ2-1,TGTGCCAGCAGTGTGGGGGGGGTTGGGAATGAGCAGTTCTTC,CASSVGGVGNEQFF
TRBV6-5,NA,NA,TRBJ2-3,TGTGCCAGCAGCTCTCCGACAGTCACAGATACGCAGTATTTT,CASSSPTVTDTQYF
TRBV5-4,NA,TRBD2,TRBJ2-5,TGTGCCAGCAGCCGACTAGCAGCGGAGACCCAGTACTTC,CASSRLAAETQYF
TRBV6-5,NA,NA,TRBJ1-1,TGTGCCAGCAGTCCGGGTGTATTTAATTCTGAAGCTTTCTTT,CASSPGVFNSEAFF
TRBV6-2/TRBV6-3,NA,NA,TRBJ2-7,TGTGCCAGCAGTTTAGTCCCCCTGGCCGGGTACGAGCAGTACTTC,CASSLVPLAGYEQYF
TRBV27,NA,NA,TRBJ2-1,TGTGCCAGCACAACCCTATCGAGCTCCTACAATGAGCAGTTCTTC,CASTTLSSSYNEQFF
TRBV5-1,NA,NA,TRBJ2-1,TGCGCCAGCAGCTCCCCCTATGGGGGCCGGGAAGGGAATGAGCAGTTCTTC,CASSSPYGGREGNEQFF
TRBV6-5,NA,NA,TRBJ1-1,TGTGCCAGCAGTTACTCACCACGAAAACCGGGCACTGAAGCTTTCTTT,CASSYSPRKPGTEAFF
TRBV4-2,NA,TRBD1,TRBJ2-7,TGTGCCAGCAGCCAGACAGGGGGCGAGCAGTACTTC,CASSQTGGEQYF
TRBV29-1,once,NA,TRBJ2-7,TGCAGCGTTGTTCGGGGTCCTTTCGGGGAGCAGTACTTC,CSVVRGPFGEQYF
TRBV7-3,NA,NA,TRBJ2-1,TGTGCCAGCAGCTTAACCCCGCGTACCTACAATGAGCAGTTCTTC,CASSLTPRTYNEQFF
TRBV24-1,once,TRBD2,TRBJ2-1,TGTGCCACCAGTTTGGCTAGCGGGAGTTATTACAATGAGCAGTTCTTC,CATSLASGSYYNEQFF
TRBV27,many,TRBD2,TRBJ2-1,TGTGCCAGCAGTTTAGGGACTAGCGTCAGTAATGAGCAGTTCTTC,CASSLGTSVSNEQFF
TRBV7-2,NA,TRBD1,TRBJ1-5,TGTGCCAGCAGCGGACAGGGCGGGGCGGCCGAACAGCCCCAGCATTTT,CASSGQGGAAEQPQHF
TRBV6-5,NA,NA,TRBJ1-5,TGTGCCAGCAGGCGGATCGGTGTTCAGCCCCAGCATTTT,CASRRIGVQPQHF
TRBV19,NA,TRBD2,TRBJ2-1,TGTGCCAGTAGTATCAGACTAGCGGGAGCTCATTACAATGAGCAGTTCTTC,CASSIRLAGAHYNEQFF
TRBV5-4,once,NA,TRBJ2-7,TGTGCCAGCAGCTTAGGGGCGGAGCTGGGGCAGTACTTC,CASSLGAELGQYF
TRBV6-1,few,NA,TRBJ1-4,TGTGCCAGCAGTGAGGCGAAAGGGCCCGGACTTTGGTTTTTT,CASSEAKGPGLWFF
TRBV18,once,NA,TRBJ1-3,TGTGCCAGCTCAGACGGGACTTCAATTGACACCATATATTTT,CASSDGTSIDTIYF
TRBV7-9,NA,TRBD2,TRBJ2-3,TGTGCCAGCTCGACTAGCGGGATTACAGATACGCAGTATTTT,CASSTSGITDTQYF
TRBV2,NA,TRBD2,TRBJ2-7,TGTGCCAGCAGTGAAAAACGCCCCTGGGGGCGGGAGGTTGGTTACGAGCAGTACTTC,CASSEKRPWGREVGYEQYF
TRBV18,few,TRBD1,TRBJ1-5,TGTGCCAGCTCACCCCAGGGGGAAGGTCAGCCCCAGCATTTT,CASSPQGEGQPQHF
TRBV4-1,NA,TRBD2,TRBJ2-5,TGCGCCAGCAGCCAACGGGAGGGACTACAAGAGACCCAGTACTTC,CASSQREGLQETQYF
TRBV3-1/TRBV3-2,NA,NA,TRBJ2-3,TGTGCCAGCAGCCAACAACAGGGAAAACGGCGCGGAAGCACAGATACGCAGTATTTT,CASSQQQGKRRGSTDTQYF
TRBV6-1,many,NA,TRBJ1-5,TGTGCCAGCAGTGAAAGTTTTGTCAGGCAGAACAATCAGCCCCAGCATTTT,CASSESFVRQNNQPQHF
TRBV24-1,NA,TRBD1,TRBJ1-2,TGTGCCACCAGTGCCCGACAGGGGAGCTATGGCTACACCTTC,CATSARQGSYGYTF
TRBV5-4,NA,NA,TRBJ1-2,TGTGCCAGCAGCCCCTCGACAGCCGGCTATGGCTACACCTTC,CASSPSTAGYGYTF
TRBV18,NA,TRBD2,TRBJ2-2,TGTGCCAGCTCACCACGACTAGCGGGAGCGGAGACCGGGGAGCTGTTTTTT,CASSPRLAGAETGELFF
TRBV4-1,NA,NA,TRBJ2-3,TGCGCCAGCAGCCGTGAACAGGAGAGCACAGATACGCAGTATTTT,CASSREQESTDTQYF